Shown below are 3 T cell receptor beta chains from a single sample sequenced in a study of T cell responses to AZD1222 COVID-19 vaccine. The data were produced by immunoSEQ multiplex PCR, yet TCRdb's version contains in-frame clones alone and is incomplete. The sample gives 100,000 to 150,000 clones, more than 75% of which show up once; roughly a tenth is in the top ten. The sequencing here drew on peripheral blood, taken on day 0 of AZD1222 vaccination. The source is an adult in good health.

The CDR3 is CASSSQGARNTEAFF. CDR3 DNA: TGTGCCAGCAGCTCCCAAGGGGCGCGCAACACTGAAGCTTTCTTT. The chain recombines TRBV9 with TRBJ1-1, with D possibly TRBD1 on 5 matching bases. The ends were cut back, 4 bases at V and 2 bases at J, with 15 bases in the middle. Germline assignment: CDR1 SGDLS and CDR2 YYNGEE. The CDR3 sequence is 15 residues long.

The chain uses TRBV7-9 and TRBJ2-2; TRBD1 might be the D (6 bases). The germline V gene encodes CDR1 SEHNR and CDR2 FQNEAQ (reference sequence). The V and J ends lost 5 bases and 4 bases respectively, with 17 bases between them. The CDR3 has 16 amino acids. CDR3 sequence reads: CASSTLGTPLTGELFF. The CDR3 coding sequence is TGTGCCAGCAGCACGCTCGGGACACCTCTCACCGGGGAGCTGTTTTTT.

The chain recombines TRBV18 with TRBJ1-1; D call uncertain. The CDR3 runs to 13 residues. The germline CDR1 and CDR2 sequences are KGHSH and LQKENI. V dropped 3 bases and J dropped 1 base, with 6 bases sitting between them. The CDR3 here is CASSPPGNTEAFF. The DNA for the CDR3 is TGTGCCAGCTCACCTCCGGGGAACACTGAAGCTTTCTTT.